This T cell receptor (beta chain) was recorded in a study of cytomegalovirus exposure and HLA in healthy donors. Study-wide points: The records held CMV serostatus as the only immune exposure information. Analysis was carried out at a later point, and it linked a missense DCLRE1C variant to TCR beta V- and J-gene trimming.

PCR involved 60 Vbeta and 13 Jbeta primers. In the original processing: Among the unique TCR beta chains that a later analysis counted, about 85 million in all, about 11 million were shared. TCRdb's copy holds only in-frame clones and misses some; the assay was immunoSEQ multiplex PCR. V and J calls and clone size are given by that table; D and trimming were obtained from the DNA. Of some 130,000 clones detected, 78% appear once; the ten largest clones hold roughly 1.5%. Notes on this clone: Its antigen is not known.

Donors likely had unrecorded immune exposures despite being nominally healthy when sampled. This CDR3 has 15 residues. V gave up 3 bases and J gave up 8 bases, with 17 bases separating them. Germline loops: CDR1 SGHRS, CDR2 YFSETQ. Sequencing input: PBMCs. V and J are TRBV5-1 and TRBJ1-4, with a possible D match to TRBD1 (6 bases). The sequence came from a woman between 18 and 29 years old in good health and CMV-seronegative. CDR3 bases: TGCGCCAGCAGCTCCGTGGGGGGGCGAGGAGAAAAACTGTTTTTT. Translation gives CASSSVGGRGEKLFF.